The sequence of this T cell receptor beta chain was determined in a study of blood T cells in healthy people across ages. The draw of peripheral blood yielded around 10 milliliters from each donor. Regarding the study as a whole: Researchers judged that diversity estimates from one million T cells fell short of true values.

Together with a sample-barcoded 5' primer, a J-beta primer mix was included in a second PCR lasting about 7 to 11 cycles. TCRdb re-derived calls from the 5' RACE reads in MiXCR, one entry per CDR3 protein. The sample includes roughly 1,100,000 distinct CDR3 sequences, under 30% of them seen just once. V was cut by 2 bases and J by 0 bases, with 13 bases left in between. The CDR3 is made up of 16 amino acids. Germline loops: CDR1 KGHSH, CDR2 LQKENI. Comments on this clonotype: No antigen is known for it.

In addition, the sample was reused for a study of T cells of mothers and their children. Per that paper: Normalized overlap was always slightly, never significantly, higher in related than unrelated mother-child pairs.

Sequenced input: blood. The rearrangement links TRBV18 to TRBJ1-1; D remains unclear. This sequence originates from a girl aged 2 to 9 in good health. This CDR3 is CASSPARAPMNTEAFF. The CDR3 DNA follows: TGTGCCAGCTCACCAGCAAGGGCTCCAATGAACACTGAAGCTTTCTTT. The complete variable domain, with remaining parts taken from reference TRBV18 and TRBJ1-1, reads NAGVMQNPRHLVRRRGQEARLRCSPMKGHSHVYWYRQLPEEGLKFMVYLQKENIIDESGMPKERFSAEFPKEGPSILRIQQVVRGDSAAYFCASSPARAPMNTEAFFGQGTRLTVV.